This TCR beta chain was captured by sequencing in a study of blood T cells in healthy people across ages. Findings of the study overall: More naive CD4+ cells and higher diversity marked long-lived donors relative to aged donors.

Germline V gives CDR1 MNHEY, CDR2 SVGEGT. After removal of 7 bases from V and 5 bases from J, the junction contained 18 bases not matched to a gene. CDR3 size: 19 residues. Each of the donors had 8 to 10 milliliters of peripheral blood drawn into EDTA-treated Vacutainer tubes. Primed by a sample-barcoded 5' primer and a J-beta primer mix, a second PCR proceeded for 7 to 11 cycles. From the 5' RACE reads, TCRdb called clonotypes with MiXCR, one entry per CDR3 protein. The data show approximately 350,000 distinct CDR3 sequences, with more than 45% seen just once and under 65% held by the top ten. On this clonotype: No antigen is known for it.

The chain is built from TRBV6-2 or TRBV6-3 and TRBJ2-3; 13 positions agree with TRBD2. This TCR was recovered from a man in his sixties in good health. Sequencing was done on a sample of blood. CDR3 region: CASTYNPLAGGPGLDTQYF. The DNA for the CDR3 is TGTGCCAGCACCTACAACCCACTAGCGGGAGGGCCTGGTTTAGATACGCAGTATTTT.